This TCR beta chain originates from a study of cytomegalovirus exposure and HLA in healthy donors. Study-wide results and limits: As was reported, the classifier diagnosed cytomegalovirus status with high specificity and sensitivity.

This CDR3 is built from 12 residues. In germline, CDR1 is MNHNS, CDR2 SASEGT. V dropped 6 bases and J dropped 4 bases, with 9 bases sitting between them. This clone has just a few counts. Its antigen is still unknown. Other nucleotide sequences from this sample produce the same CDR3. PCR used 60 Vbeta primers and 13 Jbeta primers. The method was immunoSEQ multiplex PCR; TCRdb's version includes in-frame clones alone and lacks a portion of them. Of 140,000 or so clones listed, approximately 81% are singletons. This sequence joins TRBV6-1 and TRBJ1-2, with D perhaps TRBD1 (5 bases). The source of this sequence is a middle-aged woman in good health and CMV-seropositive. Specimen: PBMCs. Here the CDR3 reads CASSHDSYGYTF. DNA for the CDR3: TGTGCCAGCAGCCATGACAGCTATGGCTACACCTTC.